This TCR beta chain was sequenced in a study of T cells after posttransplantation cyclophosphamide. Libraries were prepared by immunoSEQ multiplex PCR; TCRdb keeps only in-frame clonotypes and omits some of them. The table shows about 19,000 clones, with less than 99% occurring only once. Germline assignment: CDR1 LNHDA and CDR2 SQIVND (reference sequence). Trimming removed 6 bases at V and 7 bases at J, with 18 bases between. The CDR3 has 14 residues. The naive gate required viable CD3+CD4+ or CD3+CD8+ cells with CCR7+CD45RA+CD45RO-CD95-CD27+CD28+ phenotype. On the day of bone marrow donation, the related graft donor provided peripheral blood. This clone was counted a single time. Its specificity is unknown. Whole-study findings and limits: Donor CD8+ memory clones often dominated recipient blood repertoires at later times. Tissue-infiltrating T cells from skin or gut overlapped little with blood T cells.

The sequence came from a middle-aged man in good health, CMV-negative, and a related stem cell transplant donor. The sequencing sample was made of naive CD4+ T cells sorted from PBMCs. The V gene is TRBV19, the J gene TRBJ1-2, with D perhaps matching TRBD1 (5 bases). DNA for the CDR3: TGTGCCAGTAGGGAGACCCGGAGGGGTATTGGCTACACCTTC. Its translation is CASRETRRGIGYTF.